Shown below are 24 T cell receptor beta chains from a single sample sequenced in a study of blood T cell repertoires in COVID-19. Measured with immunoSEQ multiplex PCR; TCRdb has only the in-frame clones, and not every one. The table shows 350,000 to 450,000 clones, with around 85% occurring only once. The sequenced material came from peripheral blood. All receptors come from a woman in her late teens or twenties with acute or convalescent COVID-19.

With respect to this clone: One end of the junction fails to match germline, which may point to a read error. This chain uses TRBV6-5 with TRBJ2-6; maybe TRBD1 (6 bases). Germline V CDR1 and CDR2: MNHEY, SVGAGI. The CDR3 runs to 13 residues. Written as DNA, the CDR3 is TGTGCCAGCAGCCCCCCAGGGCAGGGGACCCTGGCTTTC. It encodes CASSPPGQGTLAF.

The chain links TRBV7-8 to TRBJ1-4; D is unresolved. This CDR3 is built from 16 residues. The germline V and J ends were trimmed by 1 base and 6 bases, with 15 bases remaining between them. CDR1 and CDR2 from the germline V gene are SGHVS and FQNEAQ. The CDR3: CASSLGPSGLDEKLFF. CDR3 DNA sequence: TGTGCCAGCAGCTTAGGGCCCTCGGGGTTAGATGAAAAACTGTTTTTT.

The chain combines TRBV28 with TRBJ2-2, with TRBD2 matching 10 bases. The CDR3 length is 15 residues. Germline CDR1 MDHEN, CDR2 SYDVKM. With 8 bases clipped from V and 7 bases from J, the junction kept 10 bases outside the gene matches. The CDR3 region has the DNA TGTGCCAGCTCCTGGCAAGCGGGAGGGCACGGGGAGCTGTTTTTT. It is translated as CASSWQAGGHGELFF.

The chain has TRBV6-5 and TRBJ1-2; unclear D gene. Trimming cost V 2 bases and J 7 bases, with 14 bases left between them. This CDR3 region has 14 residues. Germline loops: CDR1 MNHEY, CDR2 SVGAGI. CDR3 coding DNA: TGTGCCAGCAGTTACCGAACTAGGGAGGGTGGCTACACCTTC. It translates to CASSYRTREGGYTF.

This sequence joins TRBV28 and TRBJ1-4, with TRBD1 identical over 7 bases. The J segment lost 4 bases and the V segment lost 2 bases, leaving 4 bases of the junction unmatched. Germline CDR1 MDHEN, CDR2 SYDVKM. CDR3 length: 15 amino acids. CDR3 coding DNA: TGTGCCAGCAGTTTACCACAGGGGCATAATGAAAAACTGTTTTTT. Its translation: CASSLPQGHNEKLFF.

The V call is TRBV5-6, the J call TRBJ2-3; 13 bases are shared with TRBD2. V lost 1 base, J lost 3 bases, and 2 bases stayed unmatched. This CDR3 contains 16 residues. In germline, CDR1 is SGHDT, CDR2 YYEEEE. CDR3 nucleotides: TGTGCCAGCAGCTTGACTAGCGGGAGGGCTACAGATACGCAGTATTTT. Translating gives CASSLTSGRATDTQYF.

The CDR3 bases are TGTGCCACCACCCGCGAGAGGGGGCCCTATCCCTACGAGCAGTACTTC. Translating it yields CATTRERGPYPYEQYF. This chain connects TRBV15 to TRBJ2-7; 7 bases match TRBD1. Germline V gene lookup returns CDR1 LNHNV and CDR2 YYDKDF (reference sequence). V trimming: 7 bases; J trimming: 2 bases; junction bases outside the gene matches: 14. CDR3 length equals 16 residues.

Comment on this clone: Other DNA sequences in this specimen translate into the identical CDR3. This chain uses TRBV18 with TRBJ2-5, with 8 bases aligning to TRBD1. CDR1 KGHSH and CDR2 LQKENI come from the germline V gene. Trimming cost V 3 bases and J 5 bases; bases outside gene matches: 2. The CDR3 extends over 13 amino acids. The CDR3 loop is CASSPTGEETQYF. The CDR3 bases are TGTGCCAGCTCACCGACAGGGGAGGAGACCCAGTACTTC.

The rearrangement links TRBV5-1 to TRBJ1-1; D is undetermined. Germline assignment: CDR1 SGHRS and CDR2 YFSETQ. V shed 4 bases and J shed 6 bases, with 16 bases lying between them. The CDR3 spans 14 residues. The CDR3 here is CASSASRGAPEAFF. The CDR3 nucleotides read TGCGCCAGCAGCGCTAGTCGGGGAGCCCCTGAAGCTTTCTTT.

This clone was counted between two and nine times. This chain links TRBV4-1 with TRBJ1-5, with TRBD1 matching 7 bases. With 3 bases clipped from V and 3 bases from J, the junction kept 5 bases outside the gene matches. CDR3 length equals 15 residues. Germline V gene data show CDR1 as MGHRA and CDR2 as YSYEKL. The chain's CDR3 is CASSQAGQNNQPQHF. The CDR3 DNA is TGCGCCAGCAGCCAGGCGGGACAGAACAATCAGCCCCAGCATTTT.

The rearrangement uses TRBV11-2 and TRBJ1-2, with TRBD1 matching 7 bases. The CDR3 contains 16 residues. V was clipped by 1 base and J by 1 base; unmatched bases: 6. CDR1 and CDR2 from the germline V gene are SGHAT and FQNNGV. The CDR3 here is CASSLVDREINYGYTF. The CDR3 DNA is TGTGCCAGCAGCTTAGTTGACAGGGAGATTAACTATGGCTACACCTTC.

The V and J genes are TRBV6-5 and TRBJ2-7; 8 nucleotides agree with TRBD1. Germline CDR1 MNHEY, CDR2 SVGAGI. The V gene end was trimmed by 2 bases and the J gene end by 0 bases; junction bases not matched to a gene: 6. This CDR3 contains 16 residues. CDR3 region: CASSYPQGQDSYEQYF. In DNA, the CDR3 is TGTGCCAGCAGTTACCCACAGGGACAGGACTCCTACGAGCAGTACTTC.

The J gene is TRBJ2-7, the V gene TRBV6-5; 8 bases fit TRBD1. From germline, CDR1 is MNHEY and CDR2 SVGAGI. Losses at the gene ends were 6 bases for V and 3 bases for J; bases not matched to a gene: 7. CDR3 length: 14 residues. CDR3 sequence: CASRSDRAVYEQYF. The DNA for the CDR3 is TGTGCCAGCAGATCGGACAGGGCGGTCTACGAGCAGTACTTC.

CDR3 DNA: TGTGCCAGCAGCAAACAGGGGGTCTACGAGCAGTACTTC. It translates to CASSKQGVYEQYF. The chain recombines TRBV6-5 with TRBJ2-7, with TRBD1 matching 8 bases. Germline CDR1 MNHEY, CDR2 SVGAGI. This CDR3 has 13 amino acids. With V trimmed by 6 bases and J by 3 bases, 4 bases remained unmatched.

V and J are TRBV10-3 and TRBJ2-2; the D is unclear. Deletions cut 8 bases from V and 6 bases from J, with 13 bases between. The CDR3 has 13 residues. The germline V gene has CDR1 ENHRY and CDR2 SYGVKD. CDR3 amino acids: CAILNLAAGELFF. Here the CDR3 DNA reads TGTGCCATCCTTAACCTGGCCGCCGGGGAGCTGTTTTTT.

CDR3 amino acids: CASRDRDKTYEQYF. In DNA, the CDR3 is TGTGCCAGCAGGGACCGGGACAAGACCTACGAGCAGTACTTC. This chain links TRBV27 with TRBJ2-7, with D possibly being TRBD1 (6 bases). CDR1 and CDR2 from the germline V gene are MNHEY and SMNVEV (reference sequence). V was shortened by 6 bases and J by 2 bases, with 14 bases between the two germline ends. CDR3 length: 14 amino acids.

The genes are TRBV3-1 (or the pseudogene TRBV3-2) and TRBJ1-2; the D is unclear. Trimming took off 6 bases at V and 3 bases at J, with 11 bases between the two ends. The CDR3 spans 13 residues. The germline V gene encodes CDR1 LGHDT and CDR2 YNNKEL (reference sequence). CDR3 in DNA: TGTGCCAGCAGGTATACGGGTGACTATGGCTACACCTTC. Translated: CASRYTGDYGYTF.

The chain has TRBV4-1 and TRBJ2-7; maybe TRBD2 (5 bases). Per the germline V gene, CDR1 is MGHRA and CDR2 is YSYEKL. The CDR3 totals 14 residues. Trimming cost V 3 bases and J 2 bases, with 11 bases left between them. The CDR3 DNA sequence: TGCGCCAGCAGCCAGTGGGCCGGGGCCTACGAGCAGTACTTC. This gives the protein CASSQWAGAYEQYF.

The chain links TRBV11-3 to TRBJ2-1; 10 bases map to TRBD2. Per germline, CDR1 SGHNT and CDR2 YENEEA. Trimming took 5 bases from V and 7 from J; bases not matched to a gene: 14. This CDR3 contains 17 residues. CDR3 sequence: CASSAKGLAGVANEQFF. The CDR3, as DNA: TGTGCCAGCAGCGCCAAGGGGCTAGCGGGAGTGGCGAATGAGCAGTTCTTC.

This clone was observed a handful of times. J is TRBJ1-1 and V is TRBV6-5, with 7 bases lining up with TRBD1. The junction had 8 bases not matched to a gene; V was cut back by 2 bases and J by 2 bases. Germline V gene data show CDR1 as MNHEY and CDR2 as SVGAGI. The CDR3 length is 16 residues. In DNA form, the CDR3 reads TGTGCCAGCAGTTACGGAGGGTACAGGGGAAACACTGAAGCTTTCTTT. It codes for CASSYGGYRGNTEAFF.

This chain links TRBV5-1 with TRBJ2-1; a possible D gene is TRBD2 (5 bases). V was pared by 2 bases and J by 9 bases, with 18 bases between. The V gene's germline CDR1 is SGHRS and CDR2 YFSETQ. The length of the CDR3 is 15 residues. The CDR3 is CASSLPRGPSGEQFF. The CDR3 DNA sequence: TGCGCCAGCAGCTTACCTAGAGGGCCTTCGGGTGAGCAGTTCTTC. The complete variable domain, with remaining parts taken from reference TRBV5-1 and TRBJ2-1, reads KAGVTQTPRYLIKTRGQQVTLSCSPISGHRSVSWYQQTPGQGLQFLFEYFSETQRNKGNFPGRFSGRQFSNSRSEMNVSTLELGDSALYLCASSLPRGPSGEQFFGPGTRLTVL.

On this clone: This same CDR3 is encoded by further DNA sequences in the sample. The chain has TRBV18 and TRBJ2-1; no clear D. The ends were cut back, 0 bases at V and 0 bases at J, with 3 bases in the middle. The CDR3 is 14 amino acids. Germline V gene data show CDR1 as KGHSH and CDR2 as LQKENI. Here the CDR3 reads CASSPPSSYNEQFF. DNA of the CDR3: TGTGCCAGCTCACCACCGAGCTCCTACAATGAGCAGTTCTTC. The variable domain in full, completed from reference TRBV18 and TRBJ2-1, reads NAGVMQNPRHLVRRRGQEARLRCSPMKGHSHVYWYRQLPEEGLKFMVYLQKENIIDESGMPKERFSAEFPKEGPSILRIQQVVRGDSAAYFCASSPPSSYNEQFFGPGTRLTVL.

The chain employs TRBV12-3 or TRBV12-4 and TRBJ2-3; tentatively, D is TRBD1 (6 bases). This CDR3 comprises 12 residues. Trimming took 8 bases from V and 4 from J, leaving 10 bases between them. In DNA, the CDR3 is TGTGCCAGCGGGCAGGGGTCAGATACGCAGTATTTT. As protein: CASGQGSDTQYF.

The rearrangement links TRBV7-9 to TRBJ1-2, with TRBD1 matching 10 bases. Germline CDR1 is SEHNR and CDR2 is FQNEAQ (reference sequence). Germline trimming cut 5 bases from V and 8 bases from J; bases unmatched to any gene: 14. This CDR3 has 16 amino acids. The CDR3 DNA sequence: TGTGCCAGCAGCCGGGAGACAGGGGGCTTTAGAGACGGCTACACCTTC. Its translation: CASSRETGGFRDGYTF.